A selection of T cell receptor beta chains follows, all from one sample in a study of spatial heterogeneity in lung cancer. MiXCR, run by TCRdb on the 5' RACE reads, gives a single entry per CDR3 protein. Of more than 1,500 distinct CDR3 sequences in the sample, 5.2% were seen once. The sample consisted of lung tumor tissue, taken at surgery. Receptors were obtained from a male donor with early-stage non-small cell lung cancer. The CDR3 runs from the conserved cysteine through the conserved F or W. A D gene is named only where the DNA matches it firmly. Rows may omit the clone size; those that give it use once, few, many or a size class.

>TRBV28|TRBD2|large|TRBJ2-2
CASTRETDTGELFF
TGTGCCAGCACGCGGGAGACAGACACCGGGGAGCTGTTTTTT
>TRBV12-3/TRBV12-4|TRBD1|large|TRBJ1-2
CASGRKGGSGYTF
TGTGCCAGCGGCCGAAAAGGGGGCTCTGGCTACACCTTC
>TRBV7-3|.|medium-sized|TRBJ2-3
CASSSTGARKDTQYF
TGTGCCAGCAGCTCCACCGGGGCAAGGAAAGATACGCAGTATTTT
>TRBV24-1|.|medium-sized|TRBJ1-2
CATSDFSYGYTF
TGTGCCACCAGTGATTTCAGCTATGGCTACACCTTC
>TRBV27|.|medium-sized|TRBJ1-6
CASGDLGPLHF
TGTGCCAGCGGGGATTTGGGACCCCTCCACTTT
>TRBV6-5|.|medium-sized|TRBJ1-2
CASRPQTDSYGYTF
TGTGCCAGCAGACCCCAGACAGACTCCTATGGCTACACCTTC
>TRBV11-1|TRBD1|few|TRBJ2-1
CASSMLPGDRAYNEQFF
TGTGCCAGCAGCATGCTCCCGGGGGACAGGGCCTACAATGAGCAGTTCTTC
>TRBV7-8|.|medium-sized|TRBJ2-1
CASRRAGQNNEQFF
TGTGCCAGCCGGCGTGCGGGTCAAAACAATGAGCAGTTCTTC
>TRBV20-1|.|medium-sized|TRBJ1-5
CSAREGIQPQHF
TGCAGTGCTAGAGAGGGTATTCAGCCCCAGCATTTT
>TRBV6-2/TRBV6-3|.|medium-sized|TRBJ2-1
CASTGYNEQFF
TGTGCCAGCACGGGTTACAATGAGCAGTTCTTC
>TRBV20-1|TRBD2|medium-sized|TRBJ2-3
CSAPDTEGLAGGPGDTQYF
TGCAGTGCTCCCGATACCGAGGGACTAGCGGGAGGGCCTGGAGATACGCAGTATTTT
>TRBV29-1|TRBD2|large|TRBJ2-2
CSVVVAGSGELFF
TGCAGCGTTGTAGTAGCGGGGAGCGGGGAGCTGTTTTTT
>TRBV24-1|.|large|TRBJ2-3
CATTSGTGGHTDTQYF
TGTGCCACTACAAGCGGGACTGGGGGACACACAGATACGCAGTATTTT
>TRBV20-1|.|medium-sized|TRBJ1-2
CSAVRPDQDGYTF
TGCAGTGCTGTTCGTCCCGACCAGGATGGCTACACCTTC
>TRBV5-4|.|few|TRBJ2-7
CASSSKTAYEQYF
TGTGCCAGCAGCTCAAAGACCGCCTACGAGCAGTACTTC
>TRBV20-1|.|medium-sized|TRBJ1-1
CSASGQGGTEAFF
TGCAGTGCTAGTGGGCAGGGTGGGACTGAAGCTTTCTTT
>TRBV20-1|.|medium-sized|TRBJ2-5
CSARGGLAKTETQYF
TGCAGTGCTAGGGGCGGCCTAGCAAAGACAGAGACCCAGTACTTC
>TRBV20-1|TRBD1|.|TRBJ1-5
CSAGTGSGSNQPQHF
TGCAGTGCTGGGACAGGGAGTGGTAGCAATCAGCCCCAGCATTTT
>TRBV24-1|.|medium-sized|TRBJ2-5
CATSDWTEETQYF
TGTGCCACCAGTGATTGGACCGAAGAGACCCAGTACTTC
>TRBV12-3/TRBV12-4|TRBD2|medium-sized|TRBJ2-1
CASRAGTSLNEQFF
TGTGCCAGCAGGGCTGGGACTAGCCTGAATGAGCAGTTCTTC
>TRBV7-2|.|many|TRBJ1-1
CASSSQRGTEAFF
TGTGCCAGCAGCTCGCAGAGGGGCACTGAAGCTTTCTTT
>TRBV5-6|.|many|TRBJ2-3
CASSPEPGPEFTDTQYF
TGTGCCAGCAGCCCCGAACCGGGACCGGAGTTCACAGATACGCAGTATTTT
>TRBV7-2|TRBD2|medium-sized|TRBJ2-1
CASSSTSGRKFF
TGTGCCAGCAGTTCGACTAGCGGGAGAAAGTTCTTC
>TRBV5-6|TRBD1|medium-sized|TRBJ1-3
CASRTDRVGNTIYF
TGTGCCAGCAGAACTGACAGGGTTGGAAACACCATATATTTT
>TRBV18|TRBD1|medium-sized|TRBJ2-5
CASSPRFDRVVRQETQYF
TGTGCCAGCTCACCACGCTTTGACAGGGTAGTAAGACAAGAGACCCAGTACTTC
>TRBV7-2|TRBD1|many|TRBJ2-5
CASSIRGWAQETQYF
TGTGCCAGCAGCATCAGGGGGTGGGCCCAAGAGACCCAGTACTTC
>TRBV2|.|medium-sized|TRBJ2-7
CASSVAEQYF
TGTGCCAGCAGTGTGGCCGAGCAGTACTTC
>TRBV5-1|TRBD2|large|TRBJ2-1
CASSLFALAGRGEQFF
TGCGCCAGCAGCTTGTTTGCCCTAGCGGGACGTGGTGAGCAGTTCTTC
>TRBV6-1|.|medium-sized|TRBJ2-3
CASSLGSGDTQYF
TGTGCCAGCAGTTTAGGTTCTGGAGATACGCAGTATTTT
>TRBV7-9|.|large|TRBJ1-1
CASSLAQLNTEAFF
TGTGCCAGCAGCTTAGCACAGCTTAACACTGAAGCTTTCTTT
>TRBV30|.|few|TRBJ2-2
CAWTRWQSTGELFF
TGTGCCTGGACCCGCTGGCAGTCCACCGGGGAGCTGTTTTTT
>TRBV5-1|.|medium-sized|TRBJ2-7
CASSLGLDRNEQYF
TGCGCCAGCAGCTTGGGACTAGACAGGAACGAGCAGTACTTC
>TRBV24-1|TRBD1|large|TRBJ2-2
CATKGAVGELFF
TGTGCCACCAAGGGGGCGGTCGGGGAGCTGTTTTTT
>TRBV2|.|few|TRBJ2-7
CASTVGSIGAYEQYF
TGTGCCAGCACCGTCGGGTCCATCGGGGCCTACGAGCAGTACTTC
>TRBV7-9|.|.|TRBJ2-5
CASSNAASLLPETQYF
TGTGCCAGCAGCAATGCGGCTTCGTTACTTCCAGAGACCCAGTACTTC
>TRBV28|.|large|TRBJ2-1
CASSSRSYNEQFF
TGTGCCAGCAGCTCAAGGTCTTACAATGAGCAGTTCTTC
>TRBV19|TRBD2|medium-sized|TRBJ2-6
CASTGGFSGANVLTF
TGTGCCAGTACGGGAGGTTTCTCTGGGGCCAACGTCCTGACTTTC
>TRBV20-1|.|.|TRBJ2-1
CSASHPNYNEQFF
TGCAGTGCTAGCCACCCGAACTACAATGAGCAGTTCTTC
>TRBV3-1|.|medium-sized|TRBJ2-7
CASSQDLDYEQYF
TGTGCCAGCAGCCAAGACCTAGACTACGAGCAGTACTTC
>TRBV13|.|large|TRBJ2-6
CASSLGQGGANVLTF
TGTGCCAGCAGCTTAGGACAGGGTGGGGCCAACGTCCTGACTTTC
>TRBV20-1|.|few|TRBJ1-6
CSARDNDSPLHF
TGCAGTGCTAGAGATAACGATTCACCCCTCCACTTT
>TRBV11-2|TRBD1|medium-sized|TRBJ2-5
CASSLADRGPQETQYF
TGTGCCAGCAGCTTAGCTGACAGGGGGCCCCAAGAGACCCAGTACTTC
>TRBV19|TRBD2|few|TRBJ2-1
CASSMILAQYYNEQFF
TGTGCCAGTAGTATGATACTAGCGCAATACTACAATGAGCAGTTCTTC
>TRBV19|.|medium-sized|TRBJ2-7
CASSMNGLSSYEQYF
TGTGCCAGTAGTATGAATGGCCTCAGTTCCTACGAGCAGTACTTC
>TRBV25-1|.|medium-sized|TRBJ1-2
CASSEGVWNYGYTF
TGTGCCAGCAGTGAAGGGGTATGGAACTATGGCTACACCTTC
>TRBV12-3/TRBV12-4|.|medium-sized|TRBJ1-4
CASSLIFGGNHPLEKLFF
TGTGCCAGCAGTTTAATCTTTGGTGGCAATCACCCTCTTGAAAAACTGTTTTTT
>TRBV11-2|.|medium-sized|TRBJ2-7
CASSLLQGYEQYF
TGTGCCAGCAGCCTTCTCCAGGGGTACGAGCAGTACTTC